A selection of T cell receptor beta chains follows, all from one sample in a study of monozygotic twins with inflammatory bowel disease. TCRdb derives one entry per CDR3 protein from the 5' RACE reads, leaving out DNA. The record lists about 350,000 distinct CDR3 sequences, of which the ten most abundant hold approximately 2%. Sequenced sample: blood. These receptor sequences come from a human donor with ulcerative colitis or Crohn's disease, or a healthy co-twin of an affected twin (not recorded which). CDR3s include the opening cysteine and the closing phenylalanine or tryptophan.

V	J	CDR3
TRBV5-1	TRBJ1-2	CASSPRTAALSYGYTF
TRBV10-3	TRBJ2-4	CAISEGGGDKNMQYF
TRBV5-1	TRBJ2-1	CASSMPPSGKMSYNEQFF
TRBV29-1	TRBJ2-1	CSIDSSSYNEQFF
TRBV5-1	TRBJ2-6	CASSPTTSGANVLTF
TRBV6-5	TRBJ2-3	CASSSSILAGRADTQYF
TRBV12-3/TRBV12-4	TRBJ2-1	CASSFPGLGGGSYNEQFF
TRBV20-1	TRBJ2-3	CSAIRGGTQYF
TRBV25-1	TRBJ1-1	CASQTGAETEAFF
TRBV4-1	TRBJ1-2	CASSQDPGGGLYGYTF
TRBV7-2	TRBJ1-3	CASSLAGTSGNTIYF
TRBV30	TRBJ2-1	CAWSASGGYNEQFF
TRBV7-8	TRBJ2-5	CASSQRRYQETQYF
TRBV5-6	TRBJ1-5	CASSDRLGQPQHF
TRBV27	TRBJ2-2	CASRTTGTGELFF
TRBV7-6	TRBJ2-4	CASSLESAGGNIQYF
TRBV7-2	TRBJ2-3	CASKIASGGVTDTQYF
TRBV7-9	TRBJ1-2	CASSLGDVEGYTF
TRBV7-2	TRBJ1-2	CASSRPPGEVGGYTF
TRBV5-4	TRBJ2-1	CASSPRDGEEQFF
TRBV12-3/TRBV12-4	TRBJ1-2	CASSPLLRGYTF
TRBV7-2	TRBJ2-2	CASSLRRTSNTGELFF
TRBV27	TRBJ2-1	CASSSGRTWGQFF
TRBV28	TRBJ2-7	CASSLTGATYKQYF
TRBV6-5	TRBJ2-2	CASSYSTGIPWNTGELFF
TRBV15	TRBJ2-1	CATSSTAGALSYNEQFF
TRBV6-5	TRBJ2-2	CASSLRGLGELFF
TRBV4-2	TRBJ1-5	CASSQEGGTRGGGNQPQHF
TRBV7-9	TRBJ1-1	CASSLEGHAGSEAFF
TRBV4-3	TRBJ2-3	CASSQDVTGYTDTQYF
TRBV19	TRBJ2-7	CASNAGTGLTYEQYF
TRBV27	TRBJ2-1	CASSSPRLAGEQFF
TRBV20-1	TRBJ2-5	CSARRRTQETQYF
TRBV20-1	TRBJ2-5	CSAPLLAQETQYF
TRBV7-9	TRBJ2-1	CASSSIRDSAYNEQFF
TRBV7-2	TRBJ1-6	CASSRDDYNSPLHF
TRBV3-1	TRBJ2-7	CASSPSHLAYEQYF
TRBV20-1	TRBJ2-3	CSASSGALGLAGGDTQYF
TRBV6-4	TRBJ1-1	CASSDGAGGHTEAFF
TRBV7-9	TRBJ2-5	CASSPQGPETQYF
TRBV30	TRBJ2-1	CAWSPYLIGEQFF
TRBV3-1	TRBJ2-7	CASSQGQGGQYF
TRBV20-1	TRBJ2-1	CSARSRRDEQFF
TRBV4-1	TRBJ2-2	CASSPEGRARTGELFF
TRBV29-1	TRBJ2-7	CSVEFTSGGTYEQYF
TRBV12-3/TRBV12-4	TRBJ1-5	CASSLMIVRGSQPQHF
TRBV6-1	TRBJ1-1	CASSGVKGKDTEAFF
TRBV10-2	TRBJ2-5	CASARTSGGPETQYF
TRBV7-9	TRBJ2-7	CASTYGAAGTLYF
TRBV6-1	TRBJ2-1	CASKVGLAVNEQFF
TRBV5-1	TRBJ2-7	CASSTPGQGADEQYF
TRBV7-2	TRBJ2-5	CASSNKRGFRETQYF
TRBV3-1	TRBJ1-6	CASSQRASNSPLHF
TRBV5-5	TRBJ1-5	CASSSGTGINQPQHF
TRBV20-1	TRBJ2-3	CSTRAPLGTDTQYF
TRBV6-5	TRBJ2-3	CASRRLAIDTQYF
TRBV2	TRBJ2-1	CASSAMRLIDNEQFF